The 18 T cell receptor beta chains below were found in one sample sequenced in a study of T cells expressing NK-cell markers. TCRdb processed the 5' RACE reads again and assigns one entry to each CDR3 protein, with no DNA. The sample totals about 390,000 distinct CDR3 sequences. The specimen sequenced was blood T cells: a sorted CD56 or NKG2C T cell subset, CD4+ or CD8+ T cells, or bulk PBMC T cells (not recorded which). All receptors come from a woman aged 45-60 years in good health.

This sequence joins TRBV29-1 and TRBJ1-2; TCRdb's D call of TRBD1 is untestable without DNA. Germline assignment: CDR1 SQVTM and CDR2 ANQGSEA. This CDR3 is built from 13 residues. CDR3 residues: CSVGGTVLRGYTF.

This chain connects TRBV6-6 to TRBJ2-3; TCRdb designates TRBD2, a call that cannot be tested without DNA. The CDR3 covers 11 residues. The germline V gene encodes CDR1 MNHNY and CDR2 SVGAGI (reference sequence). CDR3 protein: CAGGSTDTQYF.

This chain links TRBV29-1 with TRBJ2-7; the TCRdb call, TRBD1, lacks DNA for checking. From germline, CDR1 is SQVTM and CDR2 ANQGSEA. This CDR3 spans 13 amino acids. CDR3 amino acids: CSVDAGGEYEQYF.

The chain employs TRBV2 and TRBJ2-2; TCRdb returns TRBD1, unconfirmable since there is no DNA. The germline V gene encodes CDR1 SNHLY and CDR2 FYNNEI. There are 17 residues in the CDR3. CDR3 region: CASSTRQGHTYTGELFF. Variable domain in full (rest from reference TRBV2 and TRBJ2-2): EPEVTQTPSHQVTQMGQEVILRCVPISNHLYFYWYRQILGQKVEFLVSFYNNEISEKSEIFDDQFSVERPDGSNFTLKIRSTKLEDSAMYFCASSTRQGHTYTGELFFGEGSRLTVL.

The rearrangement uses TRBV11-3 and TRBJ2-5. Germline V CDR1 and CDR2: SGHNT, YENEEA. The CDR3 length is 15 residues. CDR3 protein: CASSLGIKVGETQYF.

This chain links TRBV3-1 with TRBJ2-1; absent DNA, TCRdb's TRBD2 call cannot be checked. CDR1 and CDR2 (germline): LGHDT, YNNKEL (reference sequence). CDR3 size: 15 residues. The CDR3 is CASSPRLAGFNEQFF.

The chain joins TRBV20-1 to TRBJ2-5; TCRdb's D call, TRBD2, is unchecked because there is no DNA. The CDR3 runs to 14 residues. The germline CDR1 and CDR2 sequences are DFQATT and SNEGSKA (reference sequence). Here the CDR3 reads CSARESGSFGTQYF.

The V and J genes are TRBV29-1 and TRBJ2-2; checking the TCRdb D call of TRBD2 is not possible without DNA. Germline lookup yields CDR1 SQVTM and CDR2 ANQGSEA. The CDR3 is 17 amino acids. The CDR3 reads CSAIHLSGSPKTGELFF.

The chain uses TRBV10-3 and TRBJ2-5; TCRdb indicates TRBD1, and absent DNA this call remains unverified. The CDR3 has 16 residues. The germline gives CDR1 ENHRY, CDR2 SYGVKD. CDR3 sequence reads: CAISEKGQGYQETQYF.

V is TRBV7-7 and J is TRBJ2-7; the D call of TRBD2 rests on TCRdb alone, since no DNA is present to check it. Looked up from germline, CDR1 is SSHAT and CDR2 is FNYEAQ (reference sequence). The CDR3 runs 14 residues. The CDR3 reads CASSPGLEGYEQYF.

The genes are TRBV5-1 and TRBJ2-2. The CDR3 is made up of 16 amino acids. From germline, CDR1 is SGHRS and CDR2 YFSETQ. The CDR3: CASSLRLSPNTGELFF.

The genes are TRBV20-1 and TRBJ2-7; the TRBD2 assignment by TCRdb is unverifiable without DNA. The CDR3 is 16 amino acids. Germline V gene lookup returns CDR1 DFQATT and CDR2 SNEGSKA (reference sequence). This CDR3 reads CSARPTIAGGLYEQYF.

This sequence joins TRBV4-1 and TRBJ1-6; TCRdb's D gene call, TRBD1, goes unchecked for lack of DNA. Per the germline V gene, CDR1 is MGHRA and CDR2 is YSYEKL. The CDR3 length is 16 residues. The CDR3 spells CASSQTTGGNNSPLHF.

The chain couples TRBV18 to TRBJ2-1; TCRdb proposes TRBD2, but this gene call is untestable without DNA. This CDR3 spans 16 amino acids. Germline CDR1 is KGHSH and CDR2 is LQKENI. The CDR3 spells CASSPMFSGQYNEQFF. Full variable domain (rest looked up from reference TRBV18 and TRBJ2-1): NAGVMQNPRHLVRRRGQEARLRCSPMKGHSHVYWYRQLPEEGLKFMVYLQKENIIDESGMPKERFSAEFPKEGPSILRIQQVVRGDSAAYFCASSPMFSGQYNEQFFGPGTRLTVL.

J is TRBJ2-3 and V is TRBV4-1; with no DNA, the TCRdb D assignment of TRBD1 cannot be verified. This CDR3 has 18 amino acids. Germline-derived CDR1 and CDR2 are MGHRA and YSYEKL. The CDR3 loop is CASSQGNRTGKRTDTQYF.

This chain links TRBV4-1 with TRBJ2-7; the D call from TCRdb, TRBD2, cannot be confirmed without DNA. Germline-derived CDR1 and CDR2 are MGHRA and YSYEKL. This CDR3 comprises 13 residues. The CDR3 region is CASSPDPAIEQYF.

CDR3: CSAPTGQADTQYF. V gene TRBV20-1 combines with J gene TRBJ2-3; TCRdb names TRBD1, which stays unverified in the absence of DNA. There are 13 residues in the CDR3. Germline CDR1 is DFQATT and CDR2 is SNEGSKA (reference sequence).

The J gene is TRBJ2-3, the V gene TRBV24-1; lacking DNA, the TRBD1 call made by TCRdb goes unchecked. This CDR3 contains 15 residues. Germline assignment: CDR1 KGHDR and CDR2 SFDVKD. The CDR3 loop is CATSDSLEGADTQYF.